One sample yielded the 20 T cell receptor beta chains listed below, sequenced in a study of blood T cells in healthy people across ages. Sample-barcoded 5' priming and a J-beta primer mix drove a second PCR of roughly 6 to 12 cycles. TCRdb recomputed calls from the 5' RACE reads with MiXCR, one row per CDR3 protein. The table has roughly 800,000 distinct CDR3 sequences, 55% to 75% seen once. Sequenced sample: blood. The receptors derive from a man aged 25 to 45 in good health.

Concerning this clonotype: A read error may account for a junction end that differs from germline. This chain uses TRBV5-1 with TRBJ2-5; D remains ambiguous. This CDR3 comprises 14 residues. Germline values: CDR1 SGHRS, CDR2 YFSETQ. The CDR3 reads CASSLVGSQETQYF. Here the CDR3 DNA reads TGTGCCAGCAGCTTAGTGGGCAGCCAAGAGACCCAGTACTTC.

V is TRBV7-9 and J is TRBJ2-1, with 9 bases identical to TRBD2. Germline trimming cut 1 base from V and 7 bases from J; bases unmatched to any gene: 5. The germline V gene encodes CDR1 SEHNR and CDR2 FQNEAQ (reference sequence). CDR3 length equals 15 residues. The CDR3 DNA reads TGTGCCAGCAGCTTAGATCTAGCGGGGAGAAATGAGCAGTTCTTC. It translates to CASSLDLAGRNEQFF. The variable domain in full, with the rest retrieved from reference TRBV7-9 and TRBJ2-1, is DTGVSQNPRHKITKRGQNVTFRCDPISEHNRLYWYRQTLGQGPEFLTYFQNEAQLEKSRLLSDRFSAERPKGSFSTLEIQRTEQGDSAMYLCASSLDLAGRNEQFFGPGTRLTVL.

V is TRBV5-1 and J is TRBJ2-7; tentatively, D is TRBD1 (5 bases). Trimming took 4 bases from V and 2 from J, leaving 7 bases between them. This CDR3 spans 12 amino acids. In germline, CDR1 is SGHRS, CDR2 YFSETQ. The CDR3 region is CASSDRPYEQYF. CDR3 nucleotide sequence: TGCGCCAGCAGCGACAGACCCTACGAGCAGTACTTC.

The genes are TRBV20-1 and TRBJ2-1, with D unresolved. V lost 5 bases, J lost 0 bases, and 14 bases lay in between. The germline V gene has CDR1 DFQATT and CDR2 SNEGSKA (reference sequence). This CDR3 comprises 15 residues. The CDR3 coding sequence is TGCAGTGCTCCCTTTGTTCTGAGCTCCTACAATGAGCAGTTCTTC. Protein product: CSAPFVLSSYNEQFF.

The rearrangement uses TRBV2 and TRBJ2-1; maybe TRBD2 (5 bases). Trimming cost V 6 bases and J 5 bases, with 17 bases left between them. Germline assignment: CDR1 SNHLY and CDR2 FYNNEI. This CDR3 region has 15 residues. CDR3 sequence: CASSPWGVYDNEQFF. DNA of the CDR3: TGTGCCAGCAGCCCCTGGGGAGTCTACGACAATGAGCAGTTCTTC.

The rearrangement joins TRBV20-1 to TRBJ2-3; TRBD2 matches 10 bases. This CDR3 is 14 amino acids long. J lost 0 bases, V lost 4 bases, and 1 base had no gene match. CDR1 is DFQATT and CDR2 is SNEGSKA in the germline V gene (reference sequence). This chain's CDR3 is CSATTSGSTDTQYF. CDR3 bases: TGCAGTGCTACGACTAGCGGGAGCACAGATACGCAGTATTTT.

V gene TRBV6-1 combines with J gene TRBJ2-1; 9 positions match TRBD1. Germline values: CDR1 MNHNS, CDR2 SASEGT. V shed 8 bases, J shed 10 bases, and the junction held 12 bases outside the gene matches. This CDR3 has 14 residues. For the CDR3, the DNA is TGTGCCAGCGGACAAACAGGGACAGGGTACGAGCAGTTCTTC. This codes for CASGQTGTGYEQFF.

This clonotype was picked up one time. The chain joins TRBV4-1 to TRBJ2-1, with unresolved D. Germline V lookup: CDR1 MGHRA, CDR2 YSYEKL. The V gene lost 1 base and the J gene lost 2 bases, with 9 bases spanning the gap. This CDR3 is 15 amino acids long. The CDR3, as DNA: TGCGCCAGCAGCCAAGGCCGACAAACCTACAATGAGCAGTTCTTC. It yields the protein CASSQGRQTYNEQFF.

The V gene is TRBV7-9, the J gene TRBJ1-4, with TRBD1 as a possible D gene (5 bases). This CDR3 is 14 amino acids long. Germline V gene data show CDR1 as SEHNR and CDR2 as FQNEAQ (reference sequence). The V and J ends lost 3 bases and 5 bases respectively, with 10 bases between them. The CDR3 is CASSLGEWNEKLFF. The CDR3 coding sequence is TGTGCCAGCAGCTTGGGGGAGTGGAATGAAAAACTGTTTTTT. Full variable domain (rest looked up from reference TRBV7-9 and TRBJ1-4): DTGVSQNPRHKITKRGQNVTFRCDPISEHNRLYWYRQTLGQGPEFLTYFQNEAQLEKSRLLSDRFSAERPKGSFSTLEIQRTEQGDSAMYLCASSLGEWNEKLFFGSGTQLSVL.

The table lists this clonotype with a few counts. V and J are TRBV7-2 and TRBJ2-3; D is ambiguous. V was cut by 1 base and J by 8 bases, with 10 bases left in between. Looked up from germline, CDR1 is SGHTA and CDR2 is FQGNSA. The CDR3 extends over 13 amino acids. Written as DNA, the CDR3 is TGTGCCAGCAGCTTAGACAACTATGGTACGCAGTATTTT. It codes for CASSLDNYGTQYF. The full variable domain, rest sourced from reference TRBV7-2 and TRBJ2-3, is GAGVSQSPSNKVTEKGKDVELRCDPISGHTALYWYRQSLGQGLEFLIYFQGNSAPDKSGLPSDRFSAERTGGSVSTLTIQRTQQEDSAVYLCASSLDNYGTQYFGPGTRLTVL.

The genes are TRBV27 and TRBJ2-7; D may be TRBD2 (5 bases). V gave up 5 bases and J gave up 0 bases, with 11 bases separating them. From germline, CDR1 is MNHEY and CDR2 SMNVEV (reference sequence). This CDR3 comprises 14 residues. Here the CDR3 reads CASSGEPSSYEQYF. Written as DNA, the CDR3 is TGTGCCAGCAGTGGGGAGCCGAGCTCCTACGAGCAGTACTTC.

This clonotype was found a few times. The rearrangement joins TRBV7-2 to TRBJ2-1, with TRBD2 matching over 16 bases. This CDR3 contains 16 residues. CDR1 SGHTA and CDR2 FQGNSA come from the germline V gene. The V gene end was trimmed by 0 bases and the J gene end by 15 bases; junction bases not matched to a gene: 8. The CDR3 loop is CASSLAQGLAGGNSFF. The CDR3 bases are TGTGCCAGCAGCTTAGCCCAGGGACTAGCGGGAGGGAATTCGTTCTTC.

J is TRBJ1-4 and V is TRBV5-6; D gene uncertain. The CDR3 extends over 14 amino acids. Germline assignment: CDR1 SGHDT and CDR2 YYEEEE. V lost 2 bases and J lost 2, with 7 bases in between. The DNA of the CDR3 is TGTGCCAGCAGCTTCTCAAGTACTAATGAAAAACTGTTTTTT. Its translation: CASSFSSTNEKLFF.

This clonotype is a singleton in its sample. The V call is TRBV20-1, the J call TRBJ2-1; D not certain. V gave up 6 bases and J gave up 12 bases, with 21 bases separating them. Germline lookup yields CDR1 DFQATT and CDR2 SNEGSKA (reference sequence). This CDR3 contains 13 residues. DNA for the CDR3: TGCAGTGCACACCTCGGAGAGACGGGCGGGCAGTTCTTC. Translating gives CSAHLGETGGQFF.

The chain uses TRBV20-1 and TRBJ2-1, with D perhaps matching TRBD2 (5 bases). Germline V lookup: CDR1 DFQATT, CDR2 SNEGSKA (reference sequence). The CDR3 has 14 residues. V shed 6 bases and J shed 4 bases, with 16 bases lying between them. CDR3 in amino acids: CSASGSYIYNEQFF. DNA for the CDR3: TGCAGTGCGAGCGGTTCTTACATTTACAATGAGCAGTTCTTC.

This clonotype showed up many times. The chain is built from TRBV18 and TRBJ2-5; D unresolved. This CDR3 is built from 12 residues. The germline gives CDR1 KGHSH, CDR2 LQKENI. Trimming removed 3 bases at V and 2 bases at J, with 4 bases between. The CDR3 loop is CASSPGQETQYF. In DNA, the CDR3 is TGTGCCAGCTCACCGGGGCAAGAGACCCAGTACTTC.

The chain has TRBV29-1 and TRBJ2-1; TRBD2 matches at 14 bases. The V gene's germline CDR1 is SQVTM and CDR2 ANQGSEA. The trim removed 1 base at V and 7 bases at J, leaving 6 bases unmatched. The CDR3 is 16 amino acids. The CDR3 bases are TGCAGCGTTGAAGCCTGGACTAGCGGGAGGTTAAATGAGCAGTTCTTC. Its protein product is CSVEAWTSGRLNEQFF.

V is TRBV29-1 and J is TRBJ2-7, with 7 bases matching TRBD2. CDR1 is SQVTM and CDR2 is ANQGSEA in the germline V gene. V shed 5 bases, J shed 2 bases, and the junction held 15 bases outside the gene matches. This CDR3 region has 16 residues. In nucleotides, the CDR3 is TGCAGCGTTAATGGGATTCTAGCGGTGGACCCCTACGAGCAGTACTTC. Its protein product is CSVNGILAVDPYEQYF.

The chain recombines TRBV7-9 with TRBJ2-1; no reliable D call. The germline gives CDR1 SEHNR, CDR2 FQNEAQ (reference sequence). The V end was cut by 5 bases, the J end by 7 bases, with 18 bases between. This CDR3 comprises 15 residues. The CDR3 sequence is CASSQDTMPFNEQFF. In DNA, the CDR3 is TGTGCCAGCAGCCAGGATACTATGCCTTTTAATGAGCAGTTCTTC.

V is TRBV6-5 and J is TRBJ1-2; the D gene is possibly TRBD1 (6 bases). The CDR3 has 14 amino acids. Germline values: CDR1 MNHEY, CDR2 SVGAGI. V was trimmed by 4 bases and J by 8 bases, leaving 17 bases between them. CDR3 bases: TGTGCCAGCAGTTTCGAAACAGGGCTCGGAGGCTACACCTTC. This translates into CASSFETGLGGYTF.